Included here is one T cell receptor (beta chain) sequence, with context. The data were obtained in a study of CD8 T cells in Susac syndrome. FACS was used to enrich TEMRA cells, whereas the CD8+ and CD4+ T cells were obtained by negative isolation. A quantity of 0.5 to 1 ug RNA underwent reverse transcription using random hexamers. Across 54 Vbeta and 13 Jbeta, TCR beta CDR3 was amplified with immunoSEQ multiplex PCR. TCRdb processed the immunoSEQ multiplex PCR reads anew with MiXCR; each CDR3 protein has one entry. The sample records under 250,000 distinct CDR3 sequences, over 85% being singletons. The sample taken for sequencing was CD4+ T cells from PBMCs. The clonotype comes from a human donor with multiple sclerosis.

The chain's CDR3 is CSAYRGGVSTDTQYF. CDR3 nucleotides: TGCAGTGCCTACCGAGGCGGGGTTAGCACAGATACGCAGTATTTT. The rearrangement links TRBV20-1 to TRBJ2-3; D may be TRBD2 (6 bases). V lost 6 bases and J lost 0, with 16 bases in between. The CDR3 consists of 15 residues. In germline, CDR1 is DFQATT, CDR2 SNEGSKA (reference sequence).